Listed below are T cell receptor beta chains from one sample, sequenced in a study of blood T cell repertoires in COVID-19. Sequencing was performed with immunoSEQ multiplex PCR; in TCRdb, only in-frame clones are kept and a portion is missing. The top ten hold roughly 8% of the sample, which has roughly 180,000 clones, about four fifths seen once. Material: peripheral blood. Receptor source: a man aged 40-50 years who had recovered from COVID-19. The CDR3 runs from the conserved cysteine through the conserved F or W. The D gene is left open where the match is weak.

TRBJ2-1 TRBV2 TRBD1 13 CASPRDSYHEQFF TGTGCCAGCCCCCGGGACAGTTACCATGAGCAGTTCTTC
TRBJ2-1 TRBV6-1 NA 14 CASSEKARGDEQFF TGTGCCAGCAGTGAAAAGGCCAGGGGCGATGAGCAGTTCTTC
TRBJ2-3 TRBV5-8 TRBD2 15 CASSLSSGYTDTQYF TGTGCCAGCAGCTTGTCTAGCGGGTACACAGATACGCAGTATTTT
TRBJ2-3 TRBV7-2 TRBD1 18 CASSLRRWSDREADTQYF TGTGCCAGCAGCTTACGGCGATGGTCTGACAGGGAAGCAGATACGCAGTATTTT
TRBJ1-1 TRBV28 NA 15 CASTPASVVNTEAFF TGTGCCAGCACGCCAGCGTCGGTGGTGAACACTGAAGCTTTCTTT
TRBJ1-2 TRBV7-8 TRBD1 16 CASSLTGTGVNYGYTF TGTGCCAGCAGCTTAACCGGGACAGGGGTGAACTATGGCTACACCTTC
TRBJ1-1 TRBV11-3 NA 16 CASSLGGRGGSTEAFF TGTGCCAGCAGCTTAGGTGGGCGGGGTGGCAGCACTGAAGCTTTCTTT
TRBJ2-1 TRBV7-3 TRBD2 15 CASSLTGGPGNEQFF TGTGCCAGCAGCTTGACGGGAGGGCCGGGCAATGAGCAGTTCTTC
TRBJ2-7 TRBV11-3 TRBD1 13 CASSNRDSGEQYF TGTGCCAGCAGCAACCGGGACAGTGGTGAGCAGTACTTC
TRBJ1-6 TRBV7-8 NA 15 CASSLGSSGSSPLHF TGTGCCAGCAGCTTAGGTTCTTCAGGTAGTTCACCCCTCCACTTT
TRBJ2-1 TRBV7-6 TRBD2 17 CASSPLIAGVNYNEQFF TGTGCCAGCAGCCCCTTAATAGCGGGGGTGAACTACAATGAGCAGTTCTTC
TRBJ2-5 TRBV19 NA 13 CASSQDSVGTQYF TGTGCCAGTAGCCAGGACTCGGTAGGGACCCAGTACTTC
TRBJ1-1 TRBV11-1 NA 13 CASSLVENTEAFF TGTGCCAGCAGCTTAGTAGAGAACACTGAAGCTTTCTTT
TRBJ2-3 TRBV6-4 NA 14 CASSDSRDTDTQYF TGTGCCAGCAGTGACTCGCGGGACACAGATACGCAGTATTTT
TRBJ2-7 TRBV27 NA 14 CASSNSLSSYEQYF TGTGCCAGCAGTAACTCACTGAGCTCCTACGAGCAGTACTTC
TRBJ2-5 TRBV7-9 TRBD2 16 CASSMQTLAVKETQYF TGTGCCAGCAGCATGCAAACTCTAGCGGTGAAAGAGACCCAGTACTTC
TRBJ1-2 TRBV12-3/TRBV12-4 NA 13 CASSLGGHYGYTF TGTGCCAGCAGTTTGGGGGGTCACTATGGCTACACCTTC